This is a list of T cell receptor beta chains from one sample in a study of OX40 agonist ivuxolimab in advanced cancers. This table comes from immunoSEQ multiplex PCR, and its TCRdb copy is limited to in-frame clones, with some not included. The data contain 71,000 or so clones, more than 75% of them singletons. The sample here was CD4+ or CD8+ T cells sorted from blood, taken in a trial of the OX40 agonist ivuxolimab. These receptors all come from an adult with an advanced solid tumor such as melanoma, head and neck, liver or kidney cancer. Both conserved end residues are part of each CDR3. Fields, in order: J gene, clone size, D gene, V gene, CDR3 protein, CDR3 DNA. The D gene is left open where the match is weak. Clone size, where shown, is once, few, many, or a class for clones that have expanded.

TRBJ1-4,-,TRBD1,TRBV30,CAWRSGRGLEKLFF,TGTGCCTGGAGGAGTGGCAGGGGGCTTGAAAAACTGTTTTTT
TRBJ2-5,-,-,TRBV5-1,CASSLAGTAYQETQYF,TGCGCCAGCAGCTTGGCTGGGACCGCGTACCAAGAGACCCAGTACTTC
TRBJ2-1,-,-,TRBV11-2,CASIKSASSYNEQFF,TGTGCCAGCATAAAAAGCGCGAGCTCCTACAATGAGCAGTTCTTC
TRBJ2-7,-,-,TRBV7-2,CASSFGGSLSYEQYF,TGTGCCAGCAGCTTTGGGGGATCTCTCAGCTACGAGCAGTACTTC
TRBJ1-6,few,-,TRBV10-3,CAISEGLADSPLHF,TGTGCCATCAGTGAGGGTCTGGCGGATTCACCCCTCCACTTT
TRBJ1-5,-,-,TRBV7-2,CASSTLNSGHRGHF,TGTGCCAGCAGTACCCTTAATTCTGGGCATCGGGGGCATTTT
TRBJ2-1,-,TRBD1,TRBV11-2,CASSLDRDRENEQFF,TGTGCCAGCAGCTTAGATCGGGACAGGGAGAATGAGCAGTTCTTC
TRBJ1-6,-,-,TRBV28,CASSFRRTVLDSPLHF,TGTGCCAGCAGTTTCCGCCGGACGGTACTGGATTCACCCCTCCACTTT
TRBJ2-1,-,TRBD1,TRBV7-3,CASSLSFGTGLGNEQFF,TGTGCCAGCAGCTTGTCCTTTGGGACAGGCTTAGGGAATGAGCAGTTCTTC
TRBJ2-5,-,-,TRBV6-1,CASSETVGSLETQYF,TGTGCCAGCAGTGAAACTGTAGGGTCCTTGGAGACCCAGTACTTC
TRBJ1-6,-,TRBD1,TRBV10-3,CAIMGTENSPLHF,TGTGCCATCATGGGGACAGAAAATTCACCCCTCCACTTT
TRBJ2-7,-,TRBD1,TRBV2,CASKGGTGVYEQYF,TGTGCCAGCAAGGGCGGGACAGGGGTATACGAGCAGTACTTC
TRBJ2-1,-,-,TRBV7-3,CASSFSGSHEQFF,TGTGCCAGCAGCTTCTCGGGGTCGCATGAGCAGTTCTTC